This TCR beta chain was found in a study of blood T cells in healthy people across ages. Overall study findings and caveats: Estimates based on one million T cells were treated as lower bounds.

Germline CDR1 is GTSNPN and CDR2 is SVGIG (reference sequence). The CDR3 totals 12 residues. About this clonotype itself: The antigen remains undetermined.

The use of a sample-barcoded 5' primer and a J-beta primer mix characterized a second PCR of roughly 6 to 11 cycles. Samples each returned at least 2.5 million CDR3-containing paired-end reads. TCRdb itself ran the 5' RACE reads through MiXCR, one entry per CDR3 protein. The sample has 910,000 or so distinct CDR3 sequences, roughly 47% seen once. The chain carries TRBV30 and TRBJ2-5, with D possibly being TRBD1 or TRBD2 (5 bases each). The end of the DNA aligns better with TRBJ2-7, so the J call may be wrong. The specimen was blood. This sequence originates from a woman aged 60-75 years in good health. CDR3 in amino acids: CAWSSLGDEQYF. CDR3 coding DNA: TGTGCCTGGAGTAGTTTGGGGGACGAGCAGTACTTC.